Detailed here is one T cell receptor (beta chain). Evenly divided among several immunoSEQ plates was the genomic DNA of each subset. Sequenced by immunoSEQ multiplex PCR; TCRdb stores in-frame clones only, minus some. The table shows about 1,800,000 clones, with less than 95% occurring only once. This specimen comes from a study of shared clonotypes between healthy human individuals. The naive CD8 population came from CD45RO-negative cells selected for CCR7, without terminally differentiated effector memory CD45RA+ cells. Material: naive CD8+ T cells sorted from blood. The source of this sequence is a young man in good health.

The CDR3 coding sequence is TGTGCCAGCAGCTTCGTCGCAGGGCTTGAGGAGGACACTGAAGCTTTCTTT. Encoded protein: CASSFVAGLEEDTEAFF. The J gene is TRBJ1-1, the V gene TRBV7-9, with D possibly TRBD1 on 5 matching bases. Germline V gene sequence: CDR1 SEHNR, CDR2 FQNEAQ (reference sequence). This CDR3 has 17 amino acids. Between the trimmed V and J ends, which lost 3 bases and 3 bases, there was a span of 20 bases.